Included here is one TCR beta chain sequence, with context. Its antigen is undetermined. This record comes from a study of PD-1 blockade in mismatch repair-deficient tumors. Study-level findings and limits: Rapid post-treatment expansion, then contraction, generally preceding radiologic response, marked tumor-resident clones.

The protocol was immunoSEQ multiplex PCR, while the TCRdb copy is restricted to in-frame clones and leaves out a portion. The repertoire includes roughly 48,000 clones, more than 65% of them detected once, and 3% to 4% sits in the top ten. V lost 2 bases and J lost 6, with 3 bases in between. The CDR3 covers 11 residues. Looked up from germline, CDR1 is KGHSH and CDR2 is LQKENI. The material was PBMCs, obtained before pembrolizumab treatment. The TCR comes from an adult with mismatch repair-deficient cancer. This rearrangement joins TRBV18 to TRBJ2-3; D is ambiguous. The chain's CDR3 is CASSPSDTQYF. CDR3 coding DNA: TGTGCCAGCTCACCAAGCGATACGCAGTATTTT.